These T cell receptor beta chains were read from a single sample in a study of CD8 T cells in ankylosing spondylitis. One entry per CDR3 protein results from TCRdb running MiXCR on the 5' RACE reads. Found here are roughly 69,000 distinct CDR3 sequences, approximately 5.3% of them singletons; the top ten hold about 2.2%. The sequencing sample was made of blood, either unsorted or a sorted T cell fraction (not recorded which). These receptors were collected from a male donor with ankylosing spondylitis or in good health (not recorded which). Each CDR3 is given with its conserved first and last residue. The D gene is left open where the match is weak. Size values are once, few and many counts, or a class for expanded clones, and some rows have none.

d_gene	v_gene	j_gene	abundance	CDR3nt	CDR3aa
TRBD1	TRBV18	TRBJ2-3	many	TGTGCCAGCTCACCGGGGACAGGGAGCACAGATACGCAGTATTTT	CASSPGTGSTDTQYF
NA	TRBV30	TRBJ2-5	many	TGTGCCTGGAGTGTACGGGAGAAAGAGACCCAGTACTTC	CAWSVREKETQYF
TRBD1	TRBV5-1	TRBJ2-1	many	TGCGCCAGCAGCTGGGGGACAGGGGTTCTCAATGAGCAGTTCTTC	CASSWGTGVLNEQFF
NA	TRBV5-1	TRBJ2-5	many	TGCGCCAGCAGCTTGGCGACAGCACAAGAGACCCAGTACTTC	CASSLATAQETQYF
NA	TRBV5-1	TRBJ2-1	NA	TGCGCCAGCAGCATACTGGACCGAAGCTCCTACAATGAGCAGTTCTTC	CASSILDRSSYNEQFF
NA	TRBV29-1	TRBJ2-2	many	TGCAGCGTTTGTAGGGTTGACACCGGGGAGCTGTTTTTT	CSVCRVDTGELFF
TRBD2	TRBV20-1	TRBJ2-1	many	TGCAGTGCTAGAGAAGCGGGGGGCCCAGGTGAGCAGTTCTTC	CSAREAGGPGEQFF
NA	TRBV25-1	TRBJ2-1	many	TGTGCCAGCAGTCGGGGGGCGGGGAGCTCCTACAATGAGCAGTTCTTC	CASSRGAGSSYNEQFF
NA	TRBV12-3/TRBV12-4	TRBJ1-3	many	TGTGCCAGCAGTGATAGGGGGGGAGGAAACACCATATATTTT	CASSDRGGGNTIYF
TRBD2	TRBV28	TRBJ2-5	many	TGTGCCAGCAGTCCTATAGGCGGGGGAGAAGAGACCCAGTACTTC	CASSPIGGGEETQYF
NA	TRBV5-1	TRBJ1-6	few	TGCGCCAGCAGCTCCGTTGAGGCCGGCCATAATTCACCCCTCCACTTT	CASSSVEAGHNSPLHF
NA	TRBV29-1	TRBJ2-7	many	TGCAGCGTTGAAGAATACCACGGACCGGGACACGGCTACGAGCAGTACTTC	CSVEEYHGPGHGYEQYF
NA	TRBV2	TRBJ2-7	many	TGTGCCAGCAGTGAATCAACCTACGAGCAGTACTTC	CASSESTYEQYF
NA	TRBV20-1	TRBJ1-1	many	TGCAGTGCTAGAGATCCCCTGACACGGAACACTGAAGCTTTCTTT	CSARDPLTRNTEAFF
TRBD1	TRBV12-3/TRBV12-4	TRBJ1-1	many	TGTGCCAGTATACAGGGGAGCTGGAACACTGAAGCTTTCTTT	CASIQGSWNTEAFF
NA	TRBV30	TRBJ2-7	many	TGTGCCTGGAGTTACCGCCGCGGCAGGGCAATGGAAAGGGAGCAGTACTTC	CAWSYRRGRAMEREQYF
NA	TRBV7-2	TRBJ2-5	NA	TGTGCCAGCAGCTCATCGACAGGTGGCAAGACCCAGTACTTC	CASSSSTGGKTQYF
TRBD1	TRBV7-2	TRBJ1-1	NA	TGTGCCAGCAGGAGGGACAGGACCTTGAACACTGAAGCTTTCTTT	CASRRDRTLNTEAFF
TRBD1	TRBV14	TRBJ2-1	many	TGTGCCAGCAGCCAAAGGACAGGGGTTCCGGATGAGCAGTTCTTC	CASSQRTGVPDEQFF
NA	TRBV7-2	TRBJ1-5	NA	TGTGCCAGCAGTCCCAGACAGCTAAATCAGCCCCAGCATTTT	CASSPRQLNQPQHF
NA	TRBV20-1	TRBJ2-7	many	TGCAGTGCTAGGATTAGCCCCCGGCGCTACGAGCAGTACTTC	CSARISPRRYEQYF
NA	TRBV5-1	TRBJ1-4	many	TGCGCCAGCAGCTTGACCGGGACGAAAGAGGAAAAACTGTTTTTT	CASSLTGTKEEKLFF
NA	TRBV30	TRBJ1-5	NA	TGTGCCTGGAGTGTAACGGGATATAGCAATCAGCCCCAGCATTTT	CAWSVTGYSNQPQHF
NA	TRBV7-6	TRBJ1-4	many	TGTGCCAGCAGCTTAACACAGGGAGGATTAAGCGAAAAACTGTTTTTT	CASSLTQGGLSEKLFF
NA	TRBV9	TRBJ1-6	many	TGTGCCAGCAGCGCACAGGGAGATTCACCCCTCCACTTT	CASSAQGDSPLHF
NA	TRBV14	TRBJ1-1	many	TGTGCCAGCAGCAACAATCAGGGTTTTTCCCCTGAAGCTTTCTTT	CASSNNQGFSPEAFF
NA	TRBV29-1	TRBJ1-5	many	TGCAGCGTTAGGGATAGCAATCAGCCCCAGCATTTT	CSVRDSNQPQHF
NA	TRBV20-1	TRBJ1-1	NA	TGCAGTGCTAGTCAGGGAGGGGATGCGGCCACTGAAGCTTTCTTT	CSASQGGDAATEAFF
NA	TRBV28	TRBJ1-6	many	TGTGCCAGCAGTTCCTTATCCGGCGAGAGCTCCTATAATTCACCCCTCCACTTT	CASSSLSGESSYNSPLHF
TRBD1	TRBV7-2	TRBJ1-6	many	TGTGCCAGCAGCCCCCTTACAGGGGTGGGTTCACCCCTCCACTTT	CASSPLTGVGSPLHF